The entry below gives a single T cell receptor beta chain sequence along with its context. Its antigen is unidentified. The data belong to a study of beta chain features in type 1 diabetes. Study findings and constraints: Moderate yet significant TCRB CDR3 shortening was seen in Type 1 diabetes patients in all four CD4+ subsets.

This CDR3 contains 11 residues. The V gene lost 3 bases and the J gene lost 8 bases, with 10 bases spanning the gap. Germline lookup yields CDR1 DFQATT and CDR2 SNEGSKA (reference sequence). cDNA synthesis used the whole RNA isolate, giving expressed TCRB sequences. Some clones are missing from TCRdb's copy, which holds only in-frame ones; the method was immunoSEQ multiplex PCR. The table records 40,000 to 65,000 clones, 63% of them present only once. Sequenced: stem cell memory CD4+ T cells from blood. The sequence was obtained from a woman in her 30s with type 1 diabetes. V gene TRBV20-1 combines with J gene TRBJ1-2; no firm D call. The CDR3 here is CSARTSRGYTF. The CDR3 nucleotides are TGCAGTGCTAGGACATCTCGGGGCTACACCTTC.